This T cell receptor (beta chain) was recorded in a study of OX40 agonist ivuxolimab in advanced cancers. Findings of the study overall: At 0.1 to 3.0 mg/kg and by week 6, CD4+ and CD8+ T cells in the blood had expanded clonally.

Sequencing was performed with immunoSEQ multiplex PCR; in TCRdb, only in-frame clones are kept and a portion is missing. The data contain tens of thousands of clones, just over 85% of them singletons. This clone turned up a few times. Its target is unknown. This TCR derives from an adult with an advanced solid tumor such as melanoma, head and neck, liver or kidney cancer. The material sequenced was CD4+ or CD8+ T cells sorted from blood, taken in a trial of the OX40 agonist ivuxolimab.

The CDR3 bases are TGTGCCAGTAGTATTTCGCAGGGCCGTGGCTACACCTTC. It translates to CASSISQGRGYTF. V is TRBV19 and J is TRBJ1-2; D may be TRBD1 (5 bases). The CDR3 has 13 residues. Germline values: CDR1 LNHDA, CDR2 SQIVND (reference sequence). V lost 3 bases and J 7 bases, leaving 12 bases between the germline ends.